A few counts support the clone carrying this TCR beta chain. Its specificity is not known. This sample is drawn from a study of T-cell reconstitution after alpha-beta-depleted transplantation in children. Findings of the study overall: Roughly two months post-transplant, alpha-beta T cells reportedly originated from several hundred graft clones that had expanded.

The germline V and J ends were trimmed by 2 bases and 8 bases, with 16 bases remaining between them. The germline V gene encodes CDR1 GTSNPN and CDR2 SVGIG (reference sequence). The CDR3 runs to 14 residues. Researchers prepared the TCRbeta library using unique molecular identifiers, the study reports. Each CDR3 protein gets one entry after TCRdb re-called the PCR reads with MiXCR. The sample yields 500,000 to 650,000 distinct CDR3 sequences, approximately 10% seen once. The chain uses TRBV30 and TRBJ2-1; the D gene is possibly TRBD1 (6 bases). The sample was PBMCs, mostly from graft donor cells, taken 180 days after TCRalphabeta/CD19-depleted stem cell transplant. The receptor's source is a female patient aged 2-9 years who had a stem cell transplant for aplastic anemia, so the T cells may come from the graft donor. This CDR3 is CAWSFPSGADEQFF. As DNA, the CDR3 is TGTGCCTGGAGTTTCCCATCAGGGGCAGATGAGCAGTTCTTC.